This T cell receptor (beta chain) was observed in a study of shared clonotypes between healthy human individuals (TCRdb year 2020). For context, the study as a whole: The cohort included three men and two women between 18 and 49 years of age. For each donor, CD4 naive and CD4 memory were each run on three plates, CD8 naive on two plates, and CD8 memory on one plate. To estimate repertoire size and how much clonotype sharing occurs between individuals, the study deeply sequenced the blood TCR repertoires of five healthy adults. To increase sequencing depth and limit assay-specific biases, TCR repertoire library preparation and sequencing were carried out by different laboratories using diverse techniques. Between about 0.8 and 9 billion PBMCs per donor were obtained by leukapheresis. What the work shows at the level of the full study, not this receptor alone: Based on pairwise subsampling, the degree of clonotype sharing among donors was expected to be affected by sequencing depth. Higher generation probabilities were observed for clonotypes shared by all four sorted-subset donors than for non-shared clonotypes. Sampling was restricted to blood, and TCR repertoires in tissue are likely to differ from TCR repertoires in blood. Because the study included a small number of donors, the genetic and exposure-history diversity represented was limited. Larger estimated clonotype richness was generally found for naive subsets than for memory subsets. Incomplete sequencing was indicated by rarefaction of sorted-subset datasets, despite the large sequencing depth. Across a few donors, approximately 5% of naive CD4, around 3.3% of naive CD8, 2% to 2.5% of memory CD4, and about 0.44% of memory CD8 clonotypes were shared.

Comment on this clone: The target of this receptor is not known. No much larger clonotype is one base removed from it; base qualities were not supplied.

Using the deep immunoSEQ assay, multiplex PCR amplified TCR CDR3 regions from genomic DNA. Extracted genomic DNA from each cell subset was spread evenly across all wells of several immunoSEQ 96-well plates, with each plate serving as a replicate. Each replicate PCR for sorted subsets received roughly 0.2 ug genomic DNA, equal to roughly 30,000 T cell genomes. The purified libraries were quantified using a Qubit 3.0 fluorometer, sized with a Bioanalyzer 2100, and then quantified again using the KAPA Library Quantification kit. Every immunoSEQ 96-well plate was sequenced on a dedicated single-read 150-cycle Illumina NextSeq 550 flow cell. In the paper's pipeline: Because only junctional sequences without quality scores were contained in the immunoSEQ output, filtering matching that applied to full-length reads could not be performed. Sequences were annotated with PyIR, a Python wrapper for IgBLAST v1.9, and V/J genes and CDR3 were assigned using IMGT germline references. Reads with weak V/J assignments (E-value above 1e-6), missing CDR3, stop codons, out-of-frame junctions, or ambiguous translated residues were removed. V3J clonotypes were defined by identical inferred V gene, J gene, and CDR3 amino acid sequence. The percentage overlap between two repertoires was calculated by dividing the number of shared unique clonotypes by the size of the smaller repertoire. Richness of each repertoire was evaluated using RTK rarefaction, the Chao1 estimator, and Recon v2.1 estimates of unobserved clonotypes. Generation probabilities for all TCRbeta clonotypes obtained by the gDNA method from four donors were computed using OLGA. In its TCRdb copy, this immuneACCESS table keeps in-frame sequences only and misses some clones. Where compared with another copy, unresolved V genes explain less than half of these, and the others have no known cause. That table gives V, J and clone size, and the DNA gave D and trimming. For this sample there are about 580,000 clones; about 98% appear just once. The ten largest clonotypes hold around 0.3% of the sample.

V is cut by 2 bases and J by 8 bases, and the space between the germline ends is 9 bases. Including cysteine and phenylalanine, the CDR3 has 12 amino acids. The read is trimmed to its CDR3 DNA, 36 bases read in frame from base 1. From a lookup of the germline V gene, CDR1 and CDR2 are SGHTA and FQGNSA. CD8 naive samples were obtained by positive selection for CCR7 among CD45RO-negative cells, yielding a CD45RA+CCR7+ population from which TemRA cells were excluded. The donors were healthy, HIV-negative adults who had no recently reported acute infections or vaccinations. Every donor was a Caucasian adult living in Nashville, Tennessee, USA. Blood was collected by leukapheresis, and PBMCs were isolated by Ficoll-Histopaque density gradient centrifugation and then cryopreserved in liquid nitrogen vapor phase. Purity and quantity of every magnetically sorted T cell population were checked by analytical flow cytometry. Genomic DNA was isolated from each sorted fraction and quantified by UV absorbance on a Nanodrop 2000c.

Sequencing input: naive CD8+ T cells sorted from blood. The cell subset or site label for this specimen denotes: CD45RA+CCR7+. This TCR was recovered from a man younger than 40 in good health. This chain joins TRBV7-2 to TRBJ1-1; the D gene cannot be resolved reliably. Here the CDR3 is given as CASSLLPGEAFF. In nucleotide form, the sequence is TGTGCCAGCAGCTTACTACCGGGGGAAGCTTTCTTT.